This T cell receptor beta chain was identified during a study of siplizumab effects on memory and regulatory T cells. About this clone itself: The antigen is unknown.

In germline, CDR1 is DFQATT, CDR2 SNEGSKA (reference sequence). The CDR3 is 11 residues long. Between the trimmed V and J ends, which lost 7 bases and 2 bases, there was a span of 6 bases. Overall study findings and caveats: A mean of about 62% of mappable alloreactive CD4+ clones were Treg-derived with siplizumab, compared with 26.9% in controls. Confirmation that proliferating Tregs from siplizumab cultures had suppressive function was not obtained. Naive T cells looked more diverse than memory cells and looked like major alloresponse contributors.

Assay used: immunoSEQ multiplex PCR; TCRdb lists only in-frame clones, some missing. The sample contains roughly 110,000 clones, 93% of which appear only once. The TCR was taken from a human donor in good health. The sequenced sample was non-Treg CD4+ T cells sorted from blood. The chain joins TRBV20-1 to TRBJ1-5; unclear D gene. DNA of the CDR3: TGCAGTGTAGCAGGCAATCAGCCCCAGCATTTT. Protein sequence: CSVAGNQPQHF.